This TCR beta chain was recovered during a study of Graves' ophthalmopathy and Graves' hyperthyroidism listed by TCRdb under 2018. Context from the whole study: Peripheral blood was collected before any treatment was given, at the time of initial diagnosis. The study used signatures of the TCR beta repertoire to tell Graves' ophthalmopathy apart from Graves' hyperthyroidism and to predict which patients would progress to ophthalmopathy. In total, 120 to 150 blood samples were TCR-sequenced: 40 to 45 ophthalmopathy, 80 or so hyperthyroidism and some 17 hyperthyroidism-to-ophthalmopathy patients. To explore V-J signatures that distinguish ophthalmopathy from hyperthyroidism, a discovery set of under 110 patients was enrolled, made up of over 40 with ophthalmopathy and 57 with stable hyperthyroidism. For independent validation, a separate cohort was made up of fewer than 20 hyperthyroidism patients plus 17 patients who later progressed from hyperthyroidism to ophthalmopathy. In about six hyperthyroidism patients, the T-cell repertoire of thyroid tissue was compared with the T-cell repertoire of blood. Once sampling was done, hyperthyroidism patients were given methimazole at a starting dose of 30 mg daily, while ophthalmopathy patients were given high-dose intravenous methylprednisolone.

TCR beta CDR3 regions were amplified from RNA transcripts for repertoire sequencing. A first-round RT-PCR used HTBI primers with the Qiagen OneStep RT-PCR kit, followed by a second-round multiplex PCR, size selection and purification. Libraries were sequenced paired-end with 100 bp reads on an Illumina HiSeq2000. The study's processing was this. SOAPnuke was used to process the reads, removing any read that contained adapters or uncalled bases, had a mean Phred below 15, or lacked an exact match to the constant primer or identifier. COPE v1.2.5 was used to merge the high-quality paired reads. Each unique nucleotide sequence was treated as a clonotype, and MiTCR v1.1 was used to align the clonotypes to the IMGT TRB V, D and J references. Only V-J combinations with frequency above 0.0001 were analysed, covering around 99% of repertoires. A TCR clonal expansion and chaos score per V-J combination was defined as the ratio of F50 clonal expansion to chaos observed in the TCRdist matrix. Welch's t-statistics and random forest were used to narrow the features down to more than 10 V-J combinations, which were then fed into a naive Bayes classifier. Thyroid-blood repertoire similarity was quantified with the Morisita-Horn index. The public reads were reanalyzed by TCRdb: fastp trimming at Q25, MiXCR alignment, in-frame beta chains only. For every CDR3 protein sequence, its rows merge into one entry that carries the most common genes and DNA. The V and J calls come from TCRdb's annotation, not from the publication. Recorded for this sample are under 400,000 distinct CDR3 sequences; roughly 15% of them occurred a single time. The ten biggest clones cover around an eighth of the sample.

As encoded in the germline V gene (reference sequence), CDR1 is MNHEY while CDR2 is SMNVEV. There are 16 amino acids in the CDR3, from cysteine to phenylalanine inclusive. Only the CDR3 region is kept as DNA, spanning 48 bases read in frame from base 1. The ophthalmopathy patients had moderately to severely active disease, with a Clinical Activity Score of 3 or higher, a NOSPECS grade of 4 or higher, and a disease duration of less than 3 months. Patients were excluded if they had other autoimmune diseases, uncontrolled infections, pregnancy or lactation. Diagnosis was based on clinical symptoms, serum thyroxine, TRAb, thyroid ultrasound and orbital computed tomography. Ficoll-Paque density gradient centrifugation was used to isolate PBMCs from around 10 ml of fresh peripheral blood. Total RNA was extracted using Trizol reagent, and RNA quality was checked on an Agilent 2100 Bioanalyzer. This clonotype was counted many times. The target of this receptor is not known. An end of the junction differs from the germline gene, which may be a read error.

Summary of the overall study and its limitations: No statistical method was used to predetermine the sample size, and group allocation was not hidden from the investigators. The 13-signature model separated ophthalmopathy from stable hyperthyroidism with around 90% sensitivity and less than 83% specificity in cross-validation, and 80%/75% in the test set. Most of the expanded thyroid clonotypes with a frequency above 0.001 were also detected in blood, and it was suggested that the thyroid immune response may be reflected by blood repertoires. In validation, the model predicted ophthalmopathy progression with about 71% sensitivity and around 72% specificity; more than ten predicted patients were CT-confirmed with GO in a median of approximately six months.

The TCR originated in an adult man with Graves' ophthalmopathy. The sample taken for sequencing was peripheral blood. The rearrangement joined TRBV27 to TRBJ2-7, with 8 central nucleotides matching TRBD1. The DNA sequence is given as TGTGCCAACAGTAAGTCCCGCGGGACAGGTGCTCACGAGCAGTACTTC. It codes for CANSKSRGTGAHEQYF.